This paragraph reports one T cell receptor beta chain. How the authors handled the data: Amplification with reference gene primers provided the estimates of nucleated cell counts. Sequencing was performed with immunoSEQ multiplex PCR; in TCRdb, only in-frame clones are kept and a portion is missing. From that table come the V and J calls and clone size; the DNA was used to work out D and trimming. The table lists 350,000 to 400,000 clones, nearly 90% of them singletons. The V gene's germline CDR1 is MDHEN and CDR2 SYDVKM. This CDR3 spans 12 amino acids. V was clipped by 7 bases and J by 5 bases; unmatched bases: 3. The sample originates from a study of blood T cell repertoires in COVID-19. Study summary: Samples taken during acute and convalescent COVID-19 were collected in the United States, Italy and Spain. Nucleic acid was either cDNA or gDNA, and it came from T cells, B-cell-depleted T cells, or PBMCs.

This TCR was recovered from a man between 18 and 35 years old with active or convalescent COVID-19. Input material: peripheral blood. The gene calls are TRBV28 and TRBJ1-1; 8 positions match TRBD1. The CDR3 DNA reads TGTGCCAGCACAGGGGGCCGGACTGAAGCTTTCTTT. Translating it yields CASTGGRTEAFF.